This T cell receptor (beta chain) was sequenced in a study of T cell repertoires in cytomegalovirus infection (dated by TCRdb to about 2019). Study-level background: The peptide stimulations were aimed at well-studied HLA-B-restricted epitopes as well as recently identified HLA-C-restricted CMV epitopes, whose presentation resists viral immunomodulation. Donor HLA type was relevant to the analysis, because carriage of CMV infection together with the matching HLA type was indicated by public TCR beta signatures.

Here is what the overall study found, with its caveats: Cumulative frequency of public TCR beta family members discriminated carriers of CMV infection plus the relevant HLA type in this cohort and an independent 352-donor cohort. The ex vivo response was dominated by HLA-C-restricted CMV-specific TCR beta clonotypes, which also provided the single most frequent clonotype in two of eight donors.

A word on this clonotype: What this receptor recognizes is not known. No much larger clone exists at a distance of one base, and base qualities are not known.

The sample's treatment or condition label is to be understood as: in vitro stimulation with specific CMV peptide epitopes to enrich CMV-specific T cells. The reads were generated on an Illumina HiSeq 1500. TCRdb cleaned the public reads at Q25 with fastp, built clones with MiXCR and kept in-frame beta chains. Merged by CDR3 protein, the rows form single entries marked with the most common genes and DNA. The table for this sample lists roughly 500,000 distinct CDR3 sequences; around 30% of them were counted only once. In total, the top ten clones hold 17% of the sample. Compared with germline, V lacks 0 bases and J lacks 6 bases; bases without a gene match: 4. From cysteine to phenylalanine, the CDR3 is 15 amino acids long. The only DNA kept is the CDR3, 45 bases in frame from the first base. The CDR1 and CDR2 encoded by the germline V gene (reference sequence) are LNHDA and SQIVND.

The chain links TRBV19 with TRBJ1-5, with 8 bases aligning to TRBD1. Sequenced material: cultured PBMCs, taken from culture after CMV antigen stimulation. The clonotype comes from a human donor in good health (CMV status not recorded). Some clones in this sample may be carry-over from other donors' samples. The nucleotide sequence reads as follows: TGTGCCAGTAGTATAGACAGGGGGCACGGTCAGCCCCAGCATTTT. It specifies CASSIDRGHGQPQHF.